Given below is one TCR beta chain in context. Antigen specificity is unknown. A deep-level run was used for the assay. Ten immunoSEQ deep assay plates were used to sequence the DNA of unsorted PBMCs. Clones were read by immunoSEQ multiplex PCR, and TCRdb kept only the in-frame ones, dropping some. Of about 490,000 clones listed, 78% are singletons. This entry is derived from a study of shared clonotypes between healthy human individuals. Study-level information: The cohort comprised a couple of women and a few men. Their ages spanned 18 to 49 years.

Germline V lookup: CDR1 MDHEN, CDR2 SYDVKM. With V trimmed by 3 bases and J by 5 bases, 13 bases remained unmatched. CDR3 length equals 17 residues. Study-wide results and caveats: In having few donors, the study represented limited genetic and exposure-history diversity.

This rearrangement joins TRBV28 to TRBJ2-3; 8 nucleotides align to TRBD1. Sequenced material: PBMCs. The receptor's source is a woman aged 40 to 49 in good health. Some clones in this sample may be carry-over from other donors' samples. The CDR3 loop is CASSFGLRGRGGDTQYF. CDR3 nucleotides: TGTGCCAGCAGTTTTGGTCTCAGGGGGCGAGGGGGAGATACGCAGTATTTT.